This note documents a single TCR beta chain sequence. This sample stems from a study of T cell changes during pregnancy in multiple sclerosis. TCRdb's table, derived via immunoSEQ multiplex PCR, lists solely in-frame clones and lacks some. The table shows 65,000 to 80,000 clones, with approximately 90% occurring only once. The CDR3 covers 15 residues. CDR1 and CDR2 (germline): WSHSY, SAAADI. V was trimmed by 2 bases and J by 4 bases, leaving 14 bases between them. The specimen comprised peripheral blood, sampled in the third trimester of pregnancy. This clonotype was obtained from a female donor with multiple sclerosis, enrolled in a pregnancy study. The chain employs TRBV10-2 and TRBJ1-1; D ambiguous. CDR3 DNA: TGCGCCAGCAGTGAGGTATTTAAAACGGGCACTGAAGCTTTCTTT. It translates to CASSEVFKTGTEAFF.